In this sample, the clone carrying this T cell receptor (beta chain) turned up a few times. Its antigen is currently unknown. Other DNA sequences in this sample translate to the same CDR3. This sample was included in a study of shared clonotypes between healthy human individuals. V was trimmed by 5 bases and J by 2 bases, leaving 11 bases between them. The germline V gene encodes CDR1 SGHRS and CDR2 YFSETQ. The CDR3 is 13 amino acids. Broader study findings: The researchers took only blood, and tissue repertoires probably look different. Rarefaction curves obtained for sorted subsets showed sequencing incomplete despite large depth.

The protocol was immunoSEQ multiplex PCR, while the TCRdb copy is restricted to in-frame clones and leaves out a portion. The sample has over 850,000 clones, about four fifths seen once. The source of this sequence is a young man in good health. Some clones in this sample may be carry-over from other donors' samples. The sequenced sample consisted of memory CD4+ T cells from PBMCs. Subset reported: CD45RA-negative fraction. This chain connects TRBV5-1 to TRBJ2-7, with a possible D match to TRBD2 (5 bases). For the CDR3, the DNA is TGCGCCAGCAGTCCCCGGGAACCCTACGAGCAGTACTTC. Its translation: CASSPREPYEQYF.